This TCR beta chain was found in a study of blood T cell repertoires in COVID-19. About the study: In each case, the material was cDNA or gDNA derived from T cells, B-cell-depleted T cells, or PBMCs.

The germline gives CDR1 LNHDA, CDR2 SQIVND (reference sequence). This CDR3 comprises 12 residues. Between the trimmed V and J ends, which lost 7 bases and 8 bases, there was a span of 14 bases. Sequenced by immunoSEQ multiplex PCR; TCRdb stores in-frame clones only, minus some. The sample consists of approximately 230,000 clones, 70% to 90% of them appearing once. The source material was peripheral blood. The clonotype was recovered from a man aged 25-45 years who had recovered from COVID-19. The V gene is TRBV19, the J gene TRBJ1-1; D unclear. The CDR3 loop reads CASTLGGREAFF. The CDR3 bases are TGTGCCAGTACCCTCGGCGGAAGGGAAGCTTTCTTT.